This TCR beta chain was profiled in a study of blood T cell repertoires in COVID-19. Turning to the study itself: Italy, Spain and the United States were the sources of the convalescent and acute COVID-19 samples. The cDNA or gDNA used as material had been derived from T cells, B-cell-depleted T cells, or PBMCs.

Seattle cases were enrolled at active infection and followed longitudinally. In the original processing: Estimates of nucleated cell counts were drawn from the amplification of reference gene primers. Sequencing was performed with immunoSEQ multiplex PCR; in TCRdb, only in-frame clones are kept and a portion is missing. The V and J calls and clone size were taken over from that table, and D and trimming were inferred from the DNA. The sample records approximately 400,000 clones, around 89% being singletons. The CDR3 covers 15 residues. The germline V and J ends were trimmed by 2 bases and 1 base, with 14 bases remaining between them. The germline V gene encodes CDR1 GTSNPN and CDR2 SVGIG (reference sequence).

The V call is TRBV30, the J call TRBJ2-5; D possibly corresponds to TRBD2 (6 bases). The sequence was obtained from a woman aged 45 to 65 with COVID-19, enrolled during active disease. The material sequenced was peripheral blood. The CDR3 coding sequence is TGTGCCTGGAGTTTGGCGGGGTCATCCCAAGAGACCCAGTACTTC. Protein sequence: CAWSLAGSSQETQYF.